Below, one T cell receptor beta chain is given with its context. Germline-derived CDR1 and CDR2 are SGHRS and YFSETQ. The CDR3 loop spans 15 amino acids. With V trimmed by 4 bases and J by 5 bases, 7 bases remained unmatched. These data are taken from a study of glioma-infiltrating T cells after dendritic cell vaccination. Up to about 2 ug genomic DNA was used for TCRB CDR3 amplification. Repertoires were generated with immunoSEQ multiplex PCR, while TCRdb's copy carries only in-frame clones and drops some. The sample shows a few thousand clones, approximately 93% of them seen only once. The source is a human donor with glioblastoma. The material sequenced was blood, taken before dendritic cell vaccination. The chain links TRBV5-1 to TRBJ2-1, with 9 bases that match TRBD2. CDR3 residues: CASSTIAGVDNEQFF. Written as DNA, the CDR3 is TGCGCCAGCAGCACAATAGCGGGAGTCGACAATGAGCAGTTCTTC.